This is a list of T cell receptor beta chains from one sample in a study of PD-1 blockade in mismatch repair-deficient tumors. Only in-frame clones appear in the TCRdb table, and some are missing; sequencing was by immunoSEQ multiplex PCR. The sample records fewer than 60,000 clones, around 77% being singletons. The source was PBMCs, collected before pembrolizumab treatment. These receptor sequences come from an adult with mismatch repair-deficient cancer. Both conserved end residues are part of each CDR3. D genes are given only for firm matches. Part of the rows lack a size; the others show once, few, many or a class for expanded clones.

d_gene,v_gene,j_gene,abundance,CDR3nt,CDR3aa
-,TRBV7-9,TRBJ2-1,medium-sized,TGTGCCAGCAGCTTAGCTAGGGTCAATGAGCAGTTCTTC,CASSLARVNEQFF
-,TRBV21-1,TRBJ2-7,-,TGTGCCAGCAGCAAAGTGCAGGAAACTTACGAGCAGTACTTC,CASSKVQETYEQYF
TRBD1,TRBV29-1,TRBJ2-7,-,TGCAGCGTTGAAGATAGTTGGGGACAGGCCTACGAGCAGTACTTC,CSVEDSWGQAYEQYF
TRBD2,TRBV7-8,TRBJ2-1,-,TGTGCCAGCAGCTTAGGGACGGCTAGCGGGATTTCGTTCTTC,CASSLGTASGISFF
TRBD1,TRBV4-2,TRBJ2-3,-,TGTGCCAGCAGCCAAGAAGACAGGGGATGGGCAGATACGCAGTATTTT,CASSQEDRGWADTQYF
TRBD2,TRBV6-4,TRBJ2-1,-,TGTGCCAGCAGTGACTCGGGGGGGAGTGCCCACAATGAGCAGTTCTTC,CASSDSGGSAHNEQFF
-,TRBV18,TRBJ2-4,-,TGTGCCAGCTCACCGTCTTTGAACATTCAGTACTTC,CASSPSLNIQYF
-,TRBV7-2,TRBJ2-7,-,TGTGCCAGCAGCTTAGAAGTATACGAGCAGTACTTC,CASSLEVYEQYF
-,TRBV21-1,TRBJ1-2,-,TGTGCCAGCAGCAAAGACGGCAGGGAAGTTCCCTATGGCTACACCTTC,CASSKDGREVPYGYTF
-,TRBV9,TRBJ1-2,few,TGTGCCAGCAGCGTACCCCAGACAGGTGGCTACACCTTC,CASSVPQTGGYTF
-,TRBV19,TRBJ1-1,few,TGTGCCAGTAGTATAGCCAGGACGGTTAACACTGAAGCTTTCTTT,CASSIARTVNTEAFF
-,TRBV4-2,TRBJ1-2,-,TGTGCCAGCAGCCAAGATGGTCCGGGCTACACCTTC,CASSQDGPGYTF
-,TRBV11-3,TRBJ1-2,-,TGTGCCAGCAGCTTAGTCCAGGGTGCTAACTATGGCTACACCTTC,CASSLVQGANYGYTF
TRBD2,TRBV13,TRBJ2-1,-,TGTGCCAGCAGATGGCTAGCGGGAGGCTCCTACAATGAGCAGTTCTTC,CASRWLAGGSYNEQFF
-,TRBV30,TRBJ2-2,once,TGTGCCTGGAGTGAAACTGACCACCCCGGGGAGCTGTTTTTT,CAWSETDHPGELFF
TRBD2,TRBV6-5,TRBJ2-2,-,TGTGCCAGCAGGGGACTAGCGGGAGGGCCAGAGCTGTTTTTT,CASRGLAGGPELFF
TRBD1,TRBV19,TRBJ2-1,few,TGTGCCAGTAGTAACCAGGGGGCGCGTCATGAGCAGTTCTTC,CASSNQGARHEQFF
-,TRBV19,TRBJ1-2,few,TGTGCCAGTAGTATGAGGTGGGCAGGGACTAACTATGGCTACACCTTC,CASSMRWAGTNYGYTF
-,TRBV29-1,TRBJ2-3,once,TGCAGCGTAGTAGACACCGGGGCAATAGATACGCAGTATTTT,CSVVDTGAIDTQYF
-,TRBV7-3,TRBJ2-2,-,TGTGCCAGCAGCTTCGGGCAAAACACCGGGGAGCTGTTTTTT,CASSFGQNTGELFF
-,TRBV29-1,TRBJ1-2,-,TGCAGCGTTTACCCCGCAGGGATACAACACCCGAATATCTACTCTGGCTACACCTTC,CSVYPAGIQHPNIYSGYTF
-,TRBV14,TRBJ2-1,-,TGTGCCAGCAGCCAGGGGAGCTCCTACAATGAGCAGTTCTTC,CASSQGSSYNEQFF
-,TRBV19,TRBJ2-7,once,TGTGCCAGTAGTATAGAGTCGGTTTTCAACGAGCAGTACTTC,CASSIESVFNEQYF
TRBD2,TRBV5-6,TRBJ2-3,-,TGTGCCAGCAGCTCGACTAGCTTGGATACGCAGTATTTT,CASSSTSLDTQYF
TRBD1,TRBV5-1,TRBJ2-7,-,TGCGCCAGCTCGCTGAGGGGGGGACAGGGGGCGTACGAGCAGTACTTC,CASSLRGGQGAYEQYF
TRBD1,TRBV6-5,TRBJ2-7,-,TGTGCCAGCAGTCCCCCGGGACAGGGGGCCTACGAGCAGTACTTC,CASSPPGQGAYEQYF
TRBD2,TRBV15,TRBJ2-1,-,TGTGCCACCAGCAGAGAGACCCCGAGTACTAGCGGGAACTACAATGAGCAGTTCTTC,CATSRETPSTSGNYNEQFF
-,TRBV5-6,TRBJ2-7,once,TGTGCCAGCAGCTCATATCCAATCGTCTACGAGCAGTACTTC,CASSSYPIVYEQYF
-,TRBV29-1,TRBJ2-7,few,TGCAGCGTCCGATCAGGGGACGAGCAGTACTTC,CSVRSGDEQYF
-,TRBV7-9,TRBJ2-3,-,TGTGCCAGCACCACCTCCGGAGATACGCAGTATTTT,CASTTSGDTQYF
-,TRBV13,TRBJ1-2,-,TGTGCCAGCAGCTTATTATTTTGGACACCGGCTGGCTACACCTTC,CASSLLFWTPAGYTF
-,TRBV7-2,TRBJ2-6,-,TGTGCCAGCAGCTTAGGAAAATCTGGGGCCAACGTCCTGACTTTC,CASSLGKSGANVLTF
-,TRBV6-6,TRBJ1-2,-,TGTGCCAGCAGTTACGTAACATATAACTATGGCTACACCTTC,CASSYVTYNYGYTF
-,TRBV27,TRBJ2-1,-,TGTGCCAGCAGTTTATCTTTTCGGAGTGATGAGCAGTTCTTC,CASSLSFRSDEQFF
TRBD1,TRBV29-1,TRBJ1-3,-,TGCAGCGTTGGTGTGGGACAGGGACTCTCTGGAAACACCATATATTTT,CSVGVGQGLSGNTIYF
TRBD2,TRBV6-4,TRBJ2-3,-,TGTGCCAGCAGTTTAGCGGGATCCCCGGCAGATACGCAGTATTTT,CASSLAGSPADTQYF
-,TRBV4-3,TRBJ2-7,-,TGCGCCAGCAGCCAAGATTTTACCTACGAGCAGTACTTC,CASSQDFTYEQYF
-,TRBV2,TRBJ2-1,-,TGTGCCAGCAGTGAATTAAAAAACAATGAGCAGTTCTTC,CASSELKNNEQFF
-,TRBV19,TRBJ1-2,-,TGTGCCAGTAGTATATTGGAGGAGTCAGGCGGCTACACCTTC,CASSILEESGGYTF
-,TRBV25-1,TRBJ1-2,few,TGTGCCAGCAGTGAGGGGGGTGGGGGCTACACCTTC,CASSEGGGGYTF
TRBD1,TRBV6-5,TRBJ1-2,-,TGTGCCAGCAGTTACCCCCCGGGACAGGGAGGGTATGGCTACACCTTC,CASSYPPGQGGYGYTF
TRBD2,TRBV7-9,TRBJ2-4,-,TGTGCCAGCAGCTTAGCAGGGTTAGCGGGAGCCAAAAACATTCAGTACTTC,CASSLAGLAGAKNIQYF
TRBD2,TRBV7-8,TRBJ2-1,-,TGTGCCAGCAGCTTATGGCTAGCGGGAGGGGCGAATGAGCAGTTCTTC,CASSLWLAGGANEQFF
-,TRBV5-1,TRBJ2-1,-,TGCGCCAGCAGCTTGGCCAAATACAACAATGAGCAGTTCTTC,CASSLAKYNNEQFF
TRBD2,TRBV19,TRBJ2-7,few,TGTGCCAGTAGTGGACTAGCGGCCTCCTACGAGCAGTACTTC,CASSGLAASYEQYF
TRBD2,TRBV27,TRBJ2-3,-,TGTGCCAGCAGTTTCGGACGGGGGGGGAGCACAGATACGCAGTATTTT,CASSFGRGGSTDTQYF
TRBD2,TRBV5-1,TRBJ2-2,-,TGCGCCAGCAGCTTCAGACTAGCGGGAGAAGGGACCGGGGAGCTGTTTTTT,CASSFRLAGEGTGELFF
-,TRBV4-1,TRBJ2-3,few,TGCGCCAGCAGCCAAGAAGCCCTGGGCACAGATACGCAGTATTTT,CASSQEALGTDTQYF
TRBD2,TRBV18,TRBJ2-1,-,TGTGCCAGCTCACCAATCGCCCTAGCGGGCTACAATGAGCAGTTCTTC,CASSPIALAGYNEQFF